This T cell receptor beta chain was sequenced for a study of blood T cells in healthy people across ages (dated by TCRdb to between 2015 and 2016). In the study overall: Template switching captured roughly one uniquely barcoded TCR beta cDNA molecule per two T cells in model experiments. Donors of different ages were randomly distributed across sequencing lanes to avoid experimental bias. Using deep sequencing normalized with unique cDNA molecular identifiers, the study measured how TCR beta repertoire diversity changes with age. For two donors (one aged 18 to 29 and one aged 80 or older), the study analyzed two additional independent replicas of 1 million unique cDNA reads from the same blood draw. The donors were divided into four age groups: young (average around 16 years), middle-aged (approximately 41), aged (approximately 64) and long-lived (roughly 88).

The 39 donors, aged 6 to 90 years, were systemically healthy Caucasian individuals from Russia. Ten milliliters of peripheral blood were drawn from each donor into EDTA-treated Vacutainer tubes. Ficoll-Paque density-gradient centrifugation was used to isolate PBMCs, with at least 6.5 million per sample. Trizol reagent was used to extract total RNA from the PBMCs, yielding at least 6 micrograms per sample. For every donor, an aliquot of PBMCs went through flow cytometry to measure the percentages of naive CD45RAhigh/CD27high T cells. From its cysteine to its phenylalanine, the CDR3 spans 14 amino acids. CDR3 DNA is the only sequence kept; it has 42 bases, read in frame from the first base. The germline V gene (reference sequence) specifies MNHNY as CDR1 and SVGAGI as CDR2. Library preparation was by 5' RACE. Sequencing instrument: Illumina HiSeq 2500. A second about 7 to 12 cycle PCR used a sample-barcoded 5' primer and a J-beta primer mix. A template-switch 5' adaptor carrying 12 random nucleotides introduced a unique molecular identifier onto each TCR beta cDNA molecule. Each sample yielded at least 2.5 million CDR3-containing paired-end reads. All of the RNA was converted into first-strand cDNA using the Mint cDNA synthesis kit, with a TRBC-specific oligonucleotide serving as the primer. Following uracil-DNA glycosylase treatment, all cDNA underwent a first 18-cycle PCR with the universal primers M1SS and BC2_uni_R. The authors' pipeline ran thus. Normalization of each sample was performed by random selection of 1 million high-quality reads, each carrying a distinct molecular identifier. Reads sharing molecular identifiers were discarded rather than binned into consensus sequences. MiTCR, with a Q25 quality threshold and the strictest error-elimination algorithm, was used for CDR3 identification, clonotype clustering and error correction. Lower-bound total TCR beta diversity was estimated with a nonparametric unseen species model using Euler transformation. Through fastp at Q25 and MiXCR, TCRdb rebuilt clones from the public reads, retaining in-frame beta chains. Each entry merges the rows of one CDR3 protein and shows their most common DNA and genes. These V and J calls originate from TCRdb's pipeline instead of the authors' own analysis. For this sample the table gives around 1,100,000 distinct CDR3 sequences, of which more than 30% were detected only once. The ten top clones hold about an eighth of the sample.

Results the study describes overall, beyond this receptor: Estimates of total diversity based on one million sequenced T cells were considered lower bounds and underestimates. Observed TCR beta diversity correlated strongly with the percentage of naive T cells measured by flow cytometry. Compared with the aged group, the long-lived group had more naive CD4+ T cells, fewer expanded clones and increased TCR diversity, a pattern suggesting age selection. Because the CMV infection status of the donors was unknown, age-related changes in expanded clonotypes may potentially have been confounded. Conclusive comparison of naive and antigen-experienced compartments was prevented by the profiling of bulk unsorted PBMCs. As age increased, observed TCR beta diversity per million T cells dropped in a roughly linear way, and a significant reduction was already evident by age 40.

A word on this clonotype: The target of this receptor is not known. Qualities for individual bases were not recorded, and no much larger clone is one base off.

The chain uses TRBV6-6 and TRBJ2-7, with 7 bases in between that match TRBD1. The assigned J gene may be wrong: the sequence end matches TRBJ2-5 better. Sequenced sample: blood. The sequence was collected from a man between 18 and 29 years old in good health. Here is the DNA: TGTGCCAGCAGCCCGGACAGGAGCGAGGAGACCCAGTACTTC. Its protein is CASSPDRSEETQYF.